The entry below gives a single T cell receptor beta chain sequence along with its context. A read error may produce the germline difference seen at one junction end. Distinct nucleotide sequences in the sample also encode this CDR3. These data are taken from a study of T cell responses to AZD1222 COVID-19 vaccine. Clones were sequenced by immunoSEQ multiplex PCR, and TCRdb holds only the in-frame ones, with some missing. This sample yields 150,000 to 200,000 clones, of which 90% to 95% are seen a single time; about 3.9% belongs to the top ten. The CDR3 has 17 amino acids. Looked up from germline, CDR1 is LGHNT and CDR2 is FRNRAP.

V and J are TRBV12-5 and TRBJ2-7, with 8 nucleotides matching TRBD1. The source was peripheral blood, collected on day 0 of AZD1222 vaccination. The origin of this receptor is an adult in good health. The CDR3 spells CASGLVLFQGAGDEQYF. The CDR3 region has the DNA TGTGCTAGTGGTCTGGTATTATTCCAGGGGGCCGGGGACGAGCAGTACTTC.